This record concerns one T cell receptor (beta chain) sequence. CDR1 and CDR2 from the germline V gene are MNHEY and SVGAGI. The CDR3 covers 16 residues. The V end lost 0 bases, the J end lost 8 bases, and 16 bases lay between the germline ends. The data originate from a study of blood T cell repertoires in COVID-19. On the study more broadly: Samples representing acute and convalescent COVID-19 were sourced from the United States, Italy and Spain.

In the original analysis: Estimation of nucleated cell counts was performed using reference gene primer amplification. Profiled with immunoSEQ multiplex PCR; TCRdb holds only in-frame clones, not every one. V, J and clone size reflect that table, while D and trimming were determined from the DNA. This sample yields under 200,000 clones, of which about 83% are seen a single time; around 7.7% belongs to the top ten. This chain links TRBV6-5 with TRBJ1-4; D is undetermined. The receptor comes from a man aged 35 to 55 who had recovered from COVID-19. What was sequenced was peripheral blood. CDR3 in DNA: TGTGCCAGCAGTTACTCGGCAGACACTTACTTCGAAAAACTGTTTTTT. Its protein product is CASSYSADTYFEKLFF.